This TCR beta chain is from a study of radiation and T cells in renal cell carcinoma. The wider study: Nephrectomy followed 15 Gy stereotactic body radiation by 4 weeks.

Findings and limits, study-wide: No pretreatment tumor biopsies were available for baseline clonotypes. From baseline, blood top tumor clonotypes peaked at 2 weeks post-radiation.

Time point described: blood 2 weeks post-SBRT. The sample's treatment: 15 Gy SBRT to primary tumor, nephrectomy 4 weeks later. Blood was sampled at baseline, 2 weeks and 4 weeks after SBRT. The repertoire was sequenced with immunoSEQ multiplex PCR; TCRdb's copy has only in-frame clones and lacks some. The data show 120,000 or so clones, roughly four fifths seen once. This clone occurred a few times. The target antigen is unknown. The CDR3 totals 15 residues. The V and J ends lost 4 bases and 2 bases respectively, with 12 bases between them. Germline V lookup: CDR1 SGHTA, CDR2 FQGTGA. The receptor was isolated from a woman aged 55 to 70 with renal cell carcinoma. The sample consisted of blood, taken from a patient whose treatment included radiotherapy and nephrectomy. The chain joins TRBV7-3 to TRBJ2-1, with D maybe TRBD2 (6 bases). CDR3 nucleotide sequence: TGTGCCAGCAGCTCTTCTGGGGAGGCCTACAATGAGCAGTTCTTC. It codes for CASSSSGEAYNEQFF. The full variable domain, its missing parts supplied by reference TRBV7-3 and TRBJ2-1, is GAGVSQTPSNKVTEKGKYVELRCDPISGHTALYWYRQSLGQGPEFLIYFQGTGAADDSGLPNDRFFAVRPEGSVSTLKIQRTERGDSAVYLCASSSSGEAYNEQFFGPGTRLTVL.